Following are 25 T cell receptor beta chains from one sample sequenced in a study of T-cell memory formation after mild COVID-19. TCRdb itself ran the 5' RACE reads through MiXCR, one entry per CDR3 protein. Of approximately 250,000 distinct CDR3 sequences listed, less than 20% were seen once; the top ten hold about 2%. The sample taken for sequencing was PBMCs or a T cell subset sorted from them (not recorded which). These receptors came from an adult woman who had mild COVID-19 (a few samples of this study predate the infection). Cell type and time point are not known.

The chain is built from TRBV5-1 and TRBJ2-1, with 12 positions matching TRBD2. Germline CDR1 is SGHRS and CDR2 is YFSETQ. The CDR3 contains 15 residues. With 3 bases clipped from V and 7 bases from J, the junction kept 5 bases outside the gene matches. The CDR3 DNA sequence: TGCGCCAGCAGCTCTAGCGGGGGGGCCGGTAATGAGCAGTTCTTC. Amino acids: CASSSSGGAGNEQFF.

This clonotype was counted many times. The gene calls are TRBV7-9 and TRBJ1-3; D call uncertain. V lost 0 bases and J lost 0, with 12 bases in between. Germline assignment: CDR1 SEHNR and CDR2 FQNEAQ (reference sequence). This CDR3 region has 17 residues. The CDR3 sequence is CASSLASGNPSGNTIYF. The CDR3 coding sequence is TGTGCCAGCAGCTTAGCGTCGGGTAACCCCTCTGGAAACACCATATATTTT.

J is TRBJ1-6 and V is TRBV3-1, with 11 bases that match TRBD1. CDR1 is LGHDT, CDR2 YNNKEL, per germline (reference sequence). Trimming removed 3 bases from V and 9 bases from J; junction bases left unmatched: 4. CDR3 length equals 15 residues. The CDR3 coding sequence is TGTGCCAGCAGCCAGACCGGGACAGGGGGTTCACCCCTCCACTTT. Amino acid sequence: CASSQTGTGGSPLHF.

This clonotype was seen many times. The chain joins TRBV19 to TRBJ1-1; 11 nucleotides match TRBD1. This CDR3 has 14 residues. J lost 7 bases, V lost 5 bases, and 6 bases had no gene match. Germline V gene lookup returns CDR1 LNHDA and CDR2 SQIVND (reference sequence). CDR3 sequence (DNA): TGTGCCAGTAGTCCAGGGGACAGGGGGTATGAAGCTTTCTTT. It is translated as CASSPGDRGYEAFF.

There are a few counts of this clonotype. V is TRBV20-1 and J is TRBJ2-3, with D possibly being TRBD1 (5 bases). V was shortened by 6 bases and J by 0 bases, with 16 bases between the two germline ends. Germline V CDR1 and CDR2: DFQATT, SNEGSKA (reference sequence). This CDR3 contains 15 residues. As DNA, the CDR3 is TGCAGTGCCGCAGACAGAGCGACTAGCACAGATACGCAGTATTTT. Protein: CSAADRATSTDTQYF.

In nucleotides, the CDR3 is TGTGCCAGCAGCCCGAGGGCCGCAACTAATGAAAAACTGTTTTTT. Translating it yields CASSPRAATNEKLFF. V is TRBV3-1 and J is TRBJ1-4, with unresolved D. Looked up from germline, CDR1 is LGHDT and CDR2 is YNNKEL (reference sequence). The ends were cut back, 4 bases at V and 0 bases at J, with 9 bases in the middle. The CDR3 consists of 15 residues.

This clonotype has a handful of counts. This chain connects TRBV4-2 to TRBJ1-2; unclear D gene. CDR1 is LGHNA and CDR2 is YNFKEQ in the germline V gene. With 0 bases removed from V and 4 bases from J, the gap between germline ends came to 12 bases. This CDR3 contains 15 residues. This CDR3 is CASSQDRNGVYGYTF. The DNA for the CDR3 is TGTGCCAGCAGCCAAGATAGGAACGGCGTCTATGGCTACACCTTC.

A few counts support this clonotype. This chain links TRBV2 with TRBJ2-3; possibly TRBD2 for D (5 bases). Germline loops: CDR1 SNHLY, CDR2 FYNNEI. CDR3 length: 17 residues. V lost 4 bases, J lost 6 bases, and 23 bases lay in between. The chain's CDR3 is CASSVLDWLAGNDTQYF. CDR3 DNA: TGTGCCAGCAGTGTCCTTGATTGGCTAGCAGGAAACGATACGCAGTATTTT.

This rearrangement joins TRBV7-2 to TRBJ2-7; 7 bases align to TRBD2. Trimming removed 5 bases from V and 2 bases from J; junction bases left unmatched: 6. Germline loops: CDR1 SGHTA, CDR2 FQGNSA. The CDR3 contains 14 residues. This CDR3 is CASSPSGLAYEQYF. The CDR3 DNA sequence: TGTGCCAGCAGCCCTAGCGGCCTCGCCTACGAGCAGTACTTC. The full variable domain, with the rest looked up from reference TRBV7-2 and TRBJ2-7, is GAGVSQSPSNKVTEKGKDVELRCDPISGHTALYWYRQSLGQGLEFLIYFQGNSAPDKSGLPSDRFSAERTGGSVSTLTIQRTQQEDSAVYLCASSPSGLAYEQYFGPGTRLTVT.

V gene TRBV5-1 combines with J gene TRBJ1-5, with 7 bases aligning to TRBD1. CDR3 length: 14 residues. Trimming cost V 0 bases and J 5 bases; bases outside gene matches: 2. Per germline, CDR1 SGHRS and CDR2 YFSETQ. CDR3 in amino acids: CASSLATGDQPQHF. The CDR3 coding sequence is TGCGCCAGCAGCTTGGCAACAGGGGATCAGCCCCAGCATTTT.

The rearrangement joins TRBV2 to TRBJ1-1; D is ambiguous. Between the trimmed V and J ends, which lost 4 bases and 2 bases, there was a span of 20 bases. Germline V gene data show CDR1 as SNHLY and CDR2 as FYNNEI. This CDR3 has 17 amino acids. The CDR3 bases are TGTGCCAGCAGTGTTGGCGGGAAAAAATTACAAAACACTGAAGCTTTCTTT. Translating it yields CASSVGGKKLQNTEAFF. Full variable domain (rest looked up from reference TRBV2 and TRBJ1-1): EPEVTQTPSHQVTQMGQEVILRCVPISNHLYFYWYRQILGQKVEFLVSFYNNEISEKSEIFDDQFSVERPDGSNFTLKIRSTKLEDSAMYFCASSVGGKKLQNTEAFFGQGTRLTVV.

V and J are TRBV2 and TRBJ2-7; TRBD1 or TRBD2 may be the D gene (6 bases each). The CDR3 covers 17 residues. V was pared by 5 bases and J by 0 bases, with 20 bases between. Germline V gives CDR1 SNHLY, CDR2 FYNNEI. Here the CDR3 reads CASSPLLWGATSYEQYF. For the CDR3, the DNA is TGTGCCAGCAGTCCCCTCTTGTGGGGGGCTACCTCCTACGAGCAGTACTTC.

This clonotype came up a few times. The chain has TRBV27 and TRBJ1-1; 12 bases map to TRBD1. There are 15 residues in the CDR3. Unmatched junction bases numbered 4, after V lost 1 base and J lost 7 bases. Germline V CDR1 and CDR2: MNHEY, SMNVEV (reference sequence). CDR3 in amino acids: CASSLWGQGAGEAFF. DNA for the CDR3: TGTGCCAGCAGTTTATGGGGACAGGGGGCTGGTGAAGCTTTCTTT.

This clonotype was picked up a small number of times. The chain couples TRBV3-1 to TRBJ2-6; D unresolved. Germline values: CDR1 LGHDT, CDR2 YNNKEL (reference sequence). V lost 4 bases, J lost 2 bases, and 9 bases lay in between. The CDR3 is 15 amino acids. The CDR3 nucleotides read TGTGCCAGCAGCCCTCTGAGCGCTGGGGCCAACGTCCTGACTTTC. Translating it yields CASSPLSAGANVLTF.

J is TRBJ2-2 and V is TRBV6-5; D is perhaps TRBD2 (6 bases). The V gene's germline CDR1 is MNHEY and CDR2 SVGAGI. Trimming took off 6 bases at V and 4 bases at J, with 15 bases between the two ends. The CDR3 is 15 residues long. The CDR3 sequence: CASSRQWRGTGELFF. CDR3 DNA: TGTGCCAGCAGCAGACAGTGGCGGGGCACCGGGGAGCTGTTTTTT.

The sample holds one count of this clonotype. The chain carries TRBV19 and TRBJ1-2, with 10 bases identical to TRBD1. This CDR3 comprises 15 residues. The germline V gene has CDR1 LNHDA and CDR2 SQIVND (reference sequence). After removal of 8 bases from V and 1 base from J, the junction contained 7 bases not matched to a gene. CDR3 bases: TGTGCCAGTCAAAGGGACAGGGGCAATAACTATGGCTACACCTTC. Its translation is CASQRDRGNNYGYTF.

The table lists this clonotype with a few counts. Sequence at one end of the junction differs from germline and may be a read error. DNA for the CDR3: TGTGCCAGCAGTCGAGCATCGGGGGAAAAACTGTCTTTT. Protein sequence: CASSRASGEKLSF. The chain uses TRBV12-3 or TRBV12-4 and TRBJ1-4, with TRBD1 as a possible D gene (5 bases). The CDR3 contains 13 residues.

This rearrangement joins TRBV29-1 to TRBJ1-2; D possibly corresponds to TRBD1 (5 bases). The CDR3 sequence is 13 residues long. Germline CDR1 reads SQVTM; CDR2 reads ANQGSEA. Trimming cost V 4 bases and J 7 bases, with 16 bases left between them. DNA of the CDR3: TGCAGCGTTGCGGGACGCCTGGACGGTGGCTACACCTTC. Amino acids: CSVAGRLDGGYTF.

This clonotype occurred a few times. The chain joins TRBV6-1 to TRBJ2-2, with a weak D call TRBD1 (5 bases). The CDR3 spans 18 residues. Trimming removed 1 base from V and 2 bases from J, with 17 bases in between. Germline V gene sequence: CDR1 MNHNS, CDR2 SASEGT. CDR3 sequence: CASSEGHRLRSNTGELFF. The CDR3 DNA reads TGTGCCAGCAGTGAAGGGCACAGGCTCAGGTCCAACACCGGGGAGCTGTTTTTT.

A few counts support this clonotype. The V and J genes are TRBV6-1 and TRBJ1-5; D gene unclear. With 11 bases removed from V and 3 bases from J, the gap between germline ends came to 17 bases. The CDR3 has 14 amino acids. The germline gives CDR1 MNHNS, CDR2 SASEGT. CDR3 sequence reads: CASRQGSANQPQHF. In DNA form, the CDR3 reads TGTGCCTCCAGGCAAGGCAGTGCCAATCAGCCCCAGCATTTT.

This clonotype showed up just a few times. The CDR3 DNA reads TGTGCCAGCCCATCCCCCTTTCGCGGGAGGGGAAAATCCTACGAGCAGTACTTC. Encoded protein: CASPSPFRGRGKSYEQYF. The chain uses TRBV7-3 and TRBJ2-7; TRBD2 aligns across 9 bases. This CDR3 has 18 residues. V lost 8 bases and J lost 1; bases outside the gene matches: 18. Germline V gene data show CDR1 as SGHTA and CDR2 as FQGTGA.

The CDR3 loop is CASSSSVSGRWYNEQFF. Written as DNA, the CDR3 is TGTGCCAGCAGCTCGAGCGTCAGCGGGAGATGGTACAATGAGCAGTTCTTC. J is TRBJ2-1 and V is TRBV11-2, with 8 positions matching TRBD2. J was trimmed by 4 bases and V by 4 bases; bases with no gene match: 12. Germline-derived CDR1 and CDR2 are SGHAT and FQNNGV. The CDR3 runs 17 residues.

The V and J genes are TRBV6-2 or TRBV6-3 and TRBJ1-1; 7 nucleotides match TRBD1. Trimming took 7 bases from V and 0 from J; bases not matched to a gene: 14. This CDR3 has 17 amino acids. Germline CDR1 is MNHEY and CDR2 is SVGEGT. In nucleotides, the CDR3 is TGTGCCAGCACCAAGGACAGGCTGCGGGTCTTGAACACTGAAGCTTTCTTT. Its translation: CASTKDRLRVLNTEAFF.

This clonotype occurred a few times. This rearrangement joins TRBV7-8 to TRBJ2-5; D remains ambiguous. CDR3 length equals 11 residues. The V gene lost 5 bases and the J gene lost 4 bases, with 5 bases spanning the gap. Germline V lookup: CDR1 SGHVS, CDR2 FQNEAQ. The CDR3 region has the DNA TGTGCCAGCAGCCGGAGAGAGACCCAGTACTTC. Translation gives CASSRRETQYF.

The chain has TRBV7-6 and TRBJ1-1; 11 bases are shared with TRBD1. Germline CDR1 and CDR2: SGHVS and FNYEAQ. The CDR3 sequence is 15 residues long. V lost 4 bases to trimming and J lost 8 bases; unmatched junction nucleotides: 9. CDR3 sequence reads: CASSSRTGGFGEAFF. The CDR3 coding sequence is TGTGCCAGCAGCTCGAGGACAGGGGGCTTTGGAGAAGCTTTCTTT.